This TCR beta chain was captured in a study of long-term antiretroviral therapy in people with HIV. Study results and limitations: Despite increasing after ART, diversity remained lower than that of transplant donor controls. Data on ART adherence, viral resistance or therapy changes were unavailable. CDR3 length ranges were narrower in HIV repertoires than in controls.

For this clone: Its specificity is not known.

Trimming left V 3 bases short and J 7 bases short, with 19 bases between. Per germline, CDR1 WSHSY and CDR2 SAAADI. This CDR3 comprises 16 residues. Survey-level immunoSEQ v3.0 assays were run. Libraries were prepared by immunoSEQ multiplex PCR; TCRdb keeps only in-frame clonotypes and omits some of them. Here the sample spans some 14,000 clones, 70% to 85% being singletons. This TCR was recovered from a man aged 35 to 55 with HIV. The rearrangement links TRBV10-2 to TRBJ1-3; D remains unclear. The material was unsorted PBMCs, obtained just before starting antiretroviral therapy. The CDR3 here is CASSDDAGTRVNTIYF. The CDR3 DNA is TGCGCCAGCAGTGACGATGCGGGAACAAGGGTCAACACCATATATTTT.